Listed below are T cell receptor beta chains from one sample, sequenced in a study of cytomegalovirus exposure and HLA in healthy donors. Repertoires were generated with immunoSEQ multiplex PCR, while TCRdb's copy carries only in-frame clones and drops some. Of around 100,000 clones in the sample, 65% to 75% were seen once. The sequenced sample was PBMCs. The receptors derive from a young man in good health and CMV-seropositive. The CDR3 runs from the conserved cysteine through the conserved F or W. The D gene is left open where the match is weak. Clone size is given for some rows only: seen once, a few or many times, or a class if the clone is expanded.

>-|TRBV19|TRBD1|TRBJ1-2
CASSSQGAPGYGYTF
TGTGCCAGTAGTTCACAGGGGGCGCCTGGCTATGGCTACACCTTC
>-|TRBV27|-|TRBJ2-7
CASSFQASYEQYF
TGTGCCAGCAGTTTCCAGGCTTCCTACGAGCAGTACTTC
>-|TRBV29-1|-|TRBJ2-3
CSVPWAGALDTQYF
TGCAGCGTGCCTTGGGCGGGGGCATTAGATACGCAGTATTTT
>once|TRBV5-4|TRBD2|TRBJ2-3
CASSLASGGFQADTQYF
TGTGCCAGCAGCTTGGCTAGCGGGGGATTCCAGGCAGATACGCAGTATTTT
>few|TRBV7-9|-|TRBJ1-1
CASSPGRQEAFF
TGTGCCAGCAGCCCCGGAAGACAGGAAGCTTTCTTT
>-|TRBV7-2|TRBD2|TRBJ2-3
CASSLAAPQRGGGGSTDTQYF
TGTGCCAGCAGCTTAGCGGCCCCCCAGCGGGGGGGCGGGGGGAGCACAGATACGCAGTATTTT
>-|TRBV5-6|-|TRBJ1-1
CASSLKGHEAFF
TGTGCCAGCAGCTTGAAGGGGCATGAAGCTTTCTTT
>-|TRBV30|TRBD1|TRBJ2-3
CAEGQSTDTQYF
TGTGCTGAGGGACAGAGTACAGATACGCAGTATTTT
>-|TRBV15|-|TRBJ2-5
CATSGENRDGETQYF
TGTGCCACCAGCGGAGAAAACAGGGACGGAGAGACCCAGTACTTC
>-|TRBV11-2|-|TRBJ2-7
CASSLGSRAYEQYF
TGTGCCAGCAGCTTAGGATCCAGGGCCTACGAGCAGTACTTC
>-|TRBV7-9|-|TRBJ2-1
CASSQRQVPKYNEQFF
TGTGCCAGCAGCCAGAGACAGGTTCCTAAGTACAATGAGCAGTTCTTC
>-|TRBV10-1|TRBD2|TRBJ2-1
CASSESTSGGSNEQFF
TGCGCCAGCAGTGAGTCGACTAGCGGGGGGTCCAATGAGCAGTTCTTC
>-|TRBV5-4|-|TRBJ2-5
CASSLAGGQETQYF
TGTGCCAGCAGCTTGGCCGGCGGCCAAGAGACCCAGTACTTC
>once|TRBV21-1|-|TRBJ1-5
CASSKRGGQGFRQPQHF
TGTGCCAGCAGCAAAAGAGGGGGACAGGGTTTTCGACAGCCCCAGCATTTT
>once|TRBV5-1|TRBD1|TRBJ2-2
CASRGQGMDTGELFF
TGCGCCAGCAGGGGACAGGGAATGGACACCGGGGAGCTGTTTTTT